Following are 28 T cell receptor beta chains from one sample sequenced in a study of PD-1 blockade in classical Hodgkin lymphoma. All trial patients relapsed after autologous stem cell transplantation. Clones were sequenced by immunoSEQ multiplex PCR, and TCRdb holds only the in-frame ones, with some missing. The repertoire holds more than 25,000 clones, approximately 84% seen once, with around 2.5% in the top ten. The sequencing here drew on peripheral blood mononuclear cells (PBMCs), taken at baseline. The receptors were sampled from a human donor with classical Hodgkin lymphoma.

J is TRBJ1-2 and V is TRBV12-5, with a tentative D call TRBD1 (5 bases). Germline V lookup: CDR1 LGHNT, CDR2 FRNRAP. The ends were cut back, 3 bases at V and 8 bases at J, with 13 bases in the middle. The CDR3 is 13 amino acids. The CDR3 region is CASGFGGFGGYTF. In DNA form, the CDR3 reads TGTGCTAGTGGTTTCGGGGGGTTCGGCGGCTACACCTTC.

The chain is built from TRBV5-1 and TRBJ2-5; 15 bases map to TRBD2. This CDR3 has 17 amino acids. V dropped 4 bases and J dropped 4; count of bases not matched to a gene: 8. Germline CDR1 is SGHRS and CDR2 is YFSETQ. CDR3 sequence: CASSLQGLAGGVETQYF. The CDR3, as DNA: TGCGCCAGCAGCCTACAGGGACTAGCGGGGGGTGTAGAGACCCAGTACTTC.

Only a few counts were recorded for this clone. This rearrangement joins TRBV1 to TRBJ2-3. TRBV1 is given as a pseudogene. The length of the CDR3 is 11 residues. This chain's CDR3 is CTSRLSDTQYF. CDR3 bases: TGCACCAGCCGCTTATCAGATACGCAGTATTTT.

The rearrangement joins TRBV5-1 to TRBJ2-7; D remains unclear. This CDR3 comprises 14 residues. Deletions cut 0 bases from V and 0 bases from J, with 7 bases between. From germline, CDR1 is SGHRS and CDR2 YFSETQ. CDR3 sequence reads: CASSLDGHSYEQYF. CDR3 coding DNA: TGCGCCAGCAGCTTGGACGGCCACTCCTACGAGCAGTACTTC.

This clone has only one observation. CDR3 protein: CASSLAIVNEQFF. In DNA form, the CDR3 reads TGCGCCAGCAGCTTGGCAATAGTCAATGAGCAGTTCTTC. The chain links TRBV5-1 to TRBJ2-1; no reliable D call. The CDR3 runs to 13 residues. The germline V gene has CDR1 SGHRS and CDR2 YFSETQ. The V gene lost 0 bases and the J gene lost 6 bases, with 7 bases spanning the gap.

The chain joins TRBV5-4 to TRBJ1-1; D is unresolved. The CDR3 is 15 residues long. Trimming took off 0 bases at V and 0 bases at J, with 9 bases between the two ends. Per the germline V gene, CDR1 is SGHNT and CDR2 is YYREEE (reference sequence). CDR3 nucleotide sequence: TGTGCCAGCAGCTTGGTCGATACTATGAACACTGAAGCTTTCTTT. This sequence encodes CASSLVDTMNTEAFF.

This chain joins TRBV2 and TRBJ1-4, with 10 bases fitting TRBD1. The germline V gene encodes CDR1 SNHLY and CDR2 FYNNEI. The CDR3 runs to 13 residues. Losses at the gene ends were 7 bases for V and 7 bases for J; bases not matched to a gene: 3. CDR3 sequence (DNA): TGTGCCAGCACCCGGGACAGGGGTGAAAAACTGTTTTTT. This translates into CASTRDRGEKLFF.

The rearrangement uses TRBV27 and TRBJ2-6; D remains unclear. Germline lookup yields CDR1 MNHEY and CDR2 SMNVEV (reference sequence). This CDR3 region has 13 residues. The V end was cut by 5 bases, the J end by 0 bases, with 2 bases between. Here the CDR3 reads CASSTSGANVLTF. The CDR3 DNA follows: TGTGCCAGCAGTACCTCTGGGGCCAACGTCCTGACTTTC.

The gene calls are TRBV7-9 and TRBJ2-3, with 8 bases aligning to TRBD2. There are 14 residues in the CDR3. In germline, CDR1 is SEHNR, CDR2 FQNEAQ (reference sequence). V dropped 4 bases and J dropped 9; count of bases not matched to a gene: 9. The CDR3: CASSSPGGGPTQYF. As DNA, the CDR3 is TGTGCCAGCAGCTCCCCGGGGGGGGGTCCAACGCAGTATTTT.

This chain uses TRBV5-1 with TRBJ2-3; D unresolved. The CDR3 is made up of 14 amino acids. V was trimmed by 4 bases and J by 2 bases, leaving 11 bases between them. In germline, CDR1 is SGHRS, CDR2 YFSETQ. The CDR3 protein is CASSLRSNTDTQYF. CDR3 sequence (DNA): TGCGCCAGCAGCCTTCGGTCCAACACAGATACGCAGTATTTT.

This chain joins TRBV5-1 and TRBJ1-1; D possibly corresponds to TRBD1 (6 bases). The CDR3 runs 15 residues. CDR1 SGHRS and CDR2 YFSETQ come from the germline V gene. V gave up 3 bases and J gave up 1 base, with 13 bases separating them. The DNA of the CDR3 is TGCGCCAGCAGCTGGATACCGGGACAGAACACTGAAGCTTTCTTT. It specifies CASSWIPGQNTEAFF. Filled out from reference TRBV5-1 and TRBJ1-1, the complete variable domain reads KAGVTQTPRYLIKTRGQQVTLSCSPISGHRSVSWYQQTPGQGLQFLFEYFSETQRNKGNFPGRFSGRQFSNSRSEMNVSTLELGDSALYLCASSWIPGQNTEAFFGQGTRLTVV.

The rearrangement joins TRBV7-9 to TRBJ2-7, with D possibly TRBD1 on 6 matching bases. V gave up 6 bases and J gave up 1 base, with 19 bases separating them. The CDR3 is made up of 16 amino acids. CDR1 and CDR2 (germline): SEHNR, FQNEAQ (reference sequence). The DNA for the CDR3 is TGTGCCAGCAGGGTAGGGGGAGCTCGCCGATCCTACGAGCAGTACTTC. Translating it yields CASRVGGARRSYEQYF.

This rearrangement joins TRBV19 to TRBJ1-6, with 9 bases that match TRBD1. Trimming took 9 bases from V and 0 from J; bases not matched to a gene: 18. The CDR3 contains 20 residues. The germline CDR1 and CDR2 sequences are LNHDA and SQIVND (reference sequence). CDR3 amino acids: CASRGNIVGTGSSYNSPLHF. In nucleotides, the CDR3 is TGTGCCAGCAGGGGTAACATTGTGGGGACAGGGAGCTCCTATAATTCACCCCTCCACTTT.

The CDR3 region is CASSRDHQETQYF. Written as DNA, the CDR3 is TGCGCCAGCAGCCGGGACCACCAAGAGACCCAGTACTTC. The V call is TRBV5-1, the J call TRBJ2-5; D tentatively fits TRBD1 or TRBD2 (5 bases each). Germline loops: CDR1 SGHRS, CDR2 YFSETQ. Trimming cost V 4 bases and J 0 bases, with 7 bases left between them. The CDR3 length is 13 residues.

DNA for the CDR3: TGCGCCAGCAGCCAGGGACTAGCATCCGGGGAGCTGTTTTTT. Translated: CASSQGLASGELFF. V usage is TRBV5-1 and J usage is TRBJ2-2, with TRBD2 identical over 9 bases. V gave up 4 bases and J gave up 6 bases; unmatched junction bases: 4. The CDR3 has 14 amino acids. Germline CDR1 and CDR2: SGHRS and YFSETQ.

V usage is TRBV5-1 and J usage is TRBJ2-2, with D possibly being TRBD1 (5 bases). V was shortened by 1 base and J by 6 bases, with 7 bases between the two germline ends. CDR1 SGHRS and CDR2 YFSETQ come from the germline V gene. The CDR3 covers 13 residues. The CDR3 DNA is TGCGCCAGCAGCTTGAAGGGGCCCGGGGAGCTGTTTTTT. It encodes CASSLKGPGELFF.

The count of this clone is one. V is TRBV29-1 and J is TRBJ2-7; D possibly corresponds to TRBD1 (5 bases). CDR3 length: 13 amino acids. Germline values: CDR1 SQVTM, CDR2 ANQGSEA. The germline V and J ends were trimmed by 3 bases and 2 bases, with 11 bases remaining between them. CDR3 protein: CSVDMKGAYEQYF. CDR3 DNA: TGCAGCGTTGATATGAAAGGGGCCTACGAGCAGTACTTC.

The chain joins TRBV5-1 to TRBJ2-1; D may correspond to TRBD1 or TRBD2 (5 bases each). The CDR3 length is 15 residues. Germline-derived CDR1 and CDR2 are SGHRS and YFSETQ. The V end lost 7 bases, the J end lost 6 bases, and 20 bases lay between the germline ends. CDR3 bases: TGCGCCAGCGGGCCCGGGGCCGTTGAGGGCAATGAGCAGTTCTTC. It yields the protein CASGPGAVEGNEQFF.

The V call is TRBV19, the J call TRBJ2-5, with 7 nucleotides matching TRBD1. The germline V gene encodes CDR1 LNHDA and CDR2 SQIVND (reference sequence). Trimming cost V 5 bases and J 5 bases; bases outside gene matches: 14. The length of the CDR3 is 16 residues. The CDR3 nucleotides read TGTGCCAGTAGTCCCCATGGGACAGCCTCCGGGGAGACCCAGTACTTC. Translating it yields CASSPHGTASGETQYF.

This chain joins TRBV5-1 and TRBJ1-3, with D possibly matching TRBD1 (6 bases). In germline, CDR1 is SGHRS, CDR2 YFSETQ. Deletions cut 3 bases from V and 4 bases from J, with 14 bases between. The CDR3 covers 15 residues. This chain's CDR3 is CASSWGGLGGNTIYF. In DNA, the CDR3 is TGCGCCAGCAGCTGGGGGGGCCTTGGAGGAAACACCATATATTTT.

The chain carries TRBV6-1 and TRBJ2-2; 11 bases map to TRBD2. Germline CDR1 MNHNS, CDR2 SASEGT. This CDR3 is 16 amino acids long. V was clipped by 2 bases and J by 6 bases; unmatched bases: 5. CDR3 region: CASSETLAGGPGELFF. The DNA of the CDR3 is TGTGCCAGCAGTGAAACTTTAGCGGGGGGGCCCGGGGAGCTGTTTTTT.

This clone was recorded once. J is TRBJ2-1 and V is TRBV4-1, with TRBD2 matching over 12 bases. Trimming cost V 4 bases and J 8 bases; bases outside gene matches: 15. Germline values: CDR1 MGHRA, CDR2 YSYEKL. CDR3 size: 18 residues. The CDR3 nucleotides are TGCGCCAGCAGCCTCGCCCCCGGCCTAGCGGGGGGGGCCCATGAGCAGTTCTTC. This gives the protein CASSLAPGLAGGAHEQFF.

This chain joins TRBV4-3 and TRBJ2-7, with 9 bases identical to TRBD1. CDR3 length equals 14 residues. The germline V gene encodes CDR1 LGHNA and CDR2 YSLEER. With V trimmed by 0 bases and J by 6 bases, 3 bases remained unmatched. The chain's CDR3 is CASSQDWTGAEQYF. CDR3 DNA: TGCGCCAGCAGCCAAGATTGGACAGGGGCCGAGCAGTACTTC.

The V and J genes are TRBV21-1 and TRBJ2-5; TRBD1, the table's D call, was not compared with the DNA. TRBV21-1 is a pseudogene locus. The CDR3 spans 18 residues. CDR3 residues: CASSKADRTWGHQETQYF. DNA of the CDR3: TGTGCCAGCAGCAAAGCAGACAGAACCTGGGGGCACCAAGAGACCCAGTACTTC.

The CDR3 bases are TGTGCCAGCAATCCGGGACAGGCCACCGGGGAGCTGTTTTTT. The encoded protein is CASNPGQATGELFF. J is TRBJ2-2 and V is TRBV27, with 8 bases fitting TRBD1. V lost 7 bases to trimming and J lost 4 bases; unmatched junction nucleotides: 5. The CDR3 covers 14 residues. Germline V gene sequence: CDR1 MNHEY, CDR2 SMNVEV (reference sequence).

V gene TRBV7-9 combines with J gene TRBJ1-2; D not resolved. V was trimmed by 5 bases and J by 3 bases, leaving 10 bases between them. Germline loops: CDR1 SEHNR, CDR2 FQNEAQ (reference sequence). The CDR3 has 13 amino acids. CDR3 in amino acids: CASSALPDYGYTF. The CDR3 coding sequence is TGTGCCAGCAGCGCCCTGCCGGACTATGGCTACACCTTC.

V usage is TRBV10-3 and J usage is TRBJ2-5; D gene uncertain. Germline-derived CDR1 and CDR2 are ENHRY and SYGVKD. The CDR3 runs to 13 residues. Trimming removed 2 bases at V and 7 bases at J, with 11 bases between. Written as DNA, the CDR3 is TGTGCCATCAGTGAGGACCAGGTGGGGACCCAGTACTTC. It is translated as CAISEDQVGTQYF.

This clone was detected only a few times. This chain links TRBV14 with TRBJ1-3, with TRBD1 matching over 7 bases. Germline CDR1 and CDR2: SGHDN and FVKESK. V was pared by 1 base and J by 3 bases, with 12 bases of the junction left unmatched. The CDR3 length is 18 residues. The chain's CDR3 is CASSQVRRTRGDGNTIYF. In DNA, the CDR3 is TGTGCCAGCAGCCAAGTGAGGCGTACCAGGGGGGATGGAAACACCATATATTTT. The full variable domain, in which reference TRBV14 and TRBJ1-3 provide the parts outside the CDR3, is EAGVTQFPSHSVIEKGQTVTLRCDPISGHDNLYWYRRVMGKEIKFLLHFVKESKQDESGMPNNRFLAERTGGTYSTLKVQPAELEDSGVYFCASSQVRRTRGDGNTIYFGEGSWLTVV.